This TCR beta chain was identified during a study of T cells in Graves' hyperthyroidism and ophthalmopathy. The investigators amplified TCR beta CDR3 regions from RNA transcripts. RT-PCR in the first round (using the HTBI primer set) targeted the TCR CDR3. MiXCR was run by TCRdb on the multiplex PCR reads, yielding one entry per CDR3 protein. The table records hundreds of thousands of distinct CDR3 sequences, around 38% of them present only once. V dropped 0 bases and J dropped 3 bases, with 12 bases sitting between them. This CDR3 is 15 amino acids long. Germline V gene sequence: CDR1 LGHNA, CDR2 YSLEER. Those with hyperthyroidism were 18 to 65 years old, newly diagnosed, and ill for under 2 months. Researchers barred patients who had uncontrolled infection, other autoimmune disease, pregnancy or lactation.

Sequenced material: blood. The clonotype comes from a young man with Graves' hyperthyroidism. V gene TRBV4-3 combines with J gene TRBJ2-7, with TRBD1 as a possible D gene (6 bases). The CDR3, as DNA: TGCGCCAGCAGCCAAGAGACAGGTGGGGTCTACGAGCAGTACTTC. Translated: CASSQETGGVYEQYF.